This T cell receptor (beta chain) was recovered during a study of Ad26.COV2.S vaccination and SARS-CoV-2 variants. Stated treatment: about 20 received Ad26.COV2.S at low or high dose, single or two shots; about 5 received placebo; per-sample allocation not given. Following the first vaccine or placebo injection, samples were taken on day 63. V dropped 1 base and J dropped 3; count of bases not matched to a gene: 5. Germline CDR1 is LGHNA and CDR2 is YNFKEQ. The CDR3 loop spans 18 amino acids. Produced via immunoSEQ multiplex PCR; TCRdb's table is partial and in-frame only. Seen here are around 250,000 clones, roughly 85% observed once, and the top ten hold just under 3%. In its sample, this clone was seen once.

This chain uses TRBV4-2 with TRBJ2-6; 11 nucleotides agree with TRBD1. This clonotype was sampled from a person aged 18 to 65 who received the Ad26.COV2.S COVID-19 vaccine or a placebo. The sample in question was peripheral blood, obtained in a trial of Ad26.COV2.S vaccine versus placebo. This CDR3 reads CASSQVGQGVDGANVLTF. CDR3 coding DNA: TGTGCCAGCAGCCAAGTGGGACAGGGGGTGGATGGGGCCAACGTCCTGACTTTC.